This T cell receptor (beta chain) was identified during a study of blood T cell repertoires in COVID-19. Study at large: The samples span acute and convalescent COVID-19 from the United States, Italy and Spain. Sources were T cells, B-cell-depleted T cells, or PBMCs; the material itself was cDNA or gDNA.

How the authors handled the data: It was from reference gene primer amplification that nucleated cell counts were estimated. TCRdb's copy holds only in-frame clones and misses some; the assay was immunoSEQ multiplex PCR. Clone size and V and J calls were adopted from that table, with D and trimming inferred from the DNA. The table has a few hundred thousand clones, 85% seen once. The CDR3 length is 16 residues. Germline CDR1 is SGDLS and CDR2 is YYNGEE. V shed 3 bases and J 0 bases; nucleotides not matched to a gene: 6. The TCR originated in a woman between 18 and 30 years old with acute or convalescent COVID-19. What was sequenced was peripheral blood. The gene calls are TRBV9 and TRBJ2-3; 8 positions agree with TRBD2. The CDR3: CASSAGGASSTDTQYF. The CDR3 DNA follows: TGTGCCAGCAGCGCCGGGGGGGCATCTAGCACAGATACGCAGTATTTT. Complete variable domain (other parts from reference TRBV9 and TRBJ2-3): DSGVTQTPKHLITATGQRVTLRCSPRSGDLSVYWYQQSLDQGLQFLIQYYNGEERAKGNILERFSAQQFPDLHSELNLSSLELGDSALYFCASSAGGASSTDTQYFGPGTRLTVL.